Here is one T cell receptor beta chain with its context. What this receptor recognizes is not known. No much larger clonotype is one base removed from it; base qualities were not supplied. After removal of 3 bases from V and 1 base from J, the junction retains 2 bases not matched to a gene. The CDR3 has 14 amino acids, counting the end cysteine and phenylalanine. The CDR3 DNA has 42 bases and is translated from base 1. Sequences LNHDA (CDR1) and SQIVND (CDR2) are obtained from the germline V gene (reference sequence). The sample comes from a study of blood T cell repertoires in COVID-19 (dated by TCRdb to about 2020). The study in broad terms: Samples from collaborators originated in the United States, Italy and Spain and spanned both the acute and convalescent phases of COVID-19. The material from the prospective study consisted of cDNA or gDNA derived from T cells, B-cell-depleted T cells, or PBMCs. Deeply sampled blood TCRbeta repertoires from subjects exposed to, actively infected with, or recovered from COVID-19 were included in the dataset. Samples came from the ongoing ImmuneRACE study (first 160 participants) plus 1,254 subjects from 6 global collaborators. Nearly every sample came with metadata listing a de-identified subject ID, COVID-19 status, age in years and sex. The repertoires were released in a freely available public database meant as a resource for research on the immune response to SARS-CoV-2. Where HLA class I and class II types were available, the types were taken from metadata supplied by the sample provider, not from assay-based typing. The investigation overall reported the following: Clinical and demographic metadata were provided uncurated, with the amount varying by source and participant.

Collaborating institutions collected whole blood in K2EDTA tubes following their own protocols. Collaborator samples were shipped for TCRbeta analysis as frozen whole blood, isolated PBMCs, or DNA extracted from either sample type. The immunoSEQ Assay, a bias-controlled multiplex PCR, was used to amplify TCRbeta CDR3 regions from genomic DNA. The original pipeline was this. The number of nucleated cells in each sample was estimated by amplification of reference gene primers within the assay. To quantify the absolute abundance of each unique TCRbeta CDR3 rearrangement, sequence reads were collapsed and filtered. For each sample, productive Simpson clonality was calculated by taking the square root of Simpson's diversity index across productive rearrangements. TCRdb took over this immuneACCESS table, retaining in-frame rearrangements with V and J assigned. Such tables are incomplete; in checked studies, under half of the missing clones stem from an unresolved V gene, and the remainder is unexplained. V, J and clone size derive from that table, while D and trimming were established from the DNA sequence. For this sample the table gives a few hundred thousand clones, of which roughly 85% were detected only once. The top ten constitute roughly 3.2% of the sample.

The specimen was peripheral blood. This chain is built from TRBV19 and TRBJ2-7, with TRBD1 identical over 8 junction bases. The source is a woman younger than 35 with acute or convalescent COVID-19. Here the CDR3 is given as CASSMGQASYEQYF. The nucleotide sequence reads as follows: TGTGCCAGTAGTATGGGACAGGCGTCCTACGAGCAGTACTTC.